This entry features one T cell receptor beta chain sequence. The data are from a study of T cell clones after liver transplantation. Study-wide context: Graft-donor-reactive sequences were compared with third-party-reactive TCRbeta sequences from pre-transplant mixed lymphocyte reactions.

Data came from immunoSEQ multiplex PCR; TCRdb stores just in-frame clones and leaves some out. Of fewer than 80,000 clones listed, less than 90% are singletons. The origin of this receptor is a human patient who received a liver transplant. The graft donor may have contributed some T cells. The material sequenced was CD4+ T cells from blood, taken roughly 48 months after liver transplant.

The CDR3: CASTLIPTGELFF. The DNA of the CDR3 is TGTGCCAGCACGTTAATACCGACCGGGGAGCTGTTTTTT. The chain is built from TRBV6-1 and TRBJ2-2, with D unclear. The germline CDR1 and CDR2 sequences are MNHNS and SASEGT. The V and J ends lost 7 bases and 5 bases respectively, with 11 bases between them. This CDR3 is 13 amino acids long.